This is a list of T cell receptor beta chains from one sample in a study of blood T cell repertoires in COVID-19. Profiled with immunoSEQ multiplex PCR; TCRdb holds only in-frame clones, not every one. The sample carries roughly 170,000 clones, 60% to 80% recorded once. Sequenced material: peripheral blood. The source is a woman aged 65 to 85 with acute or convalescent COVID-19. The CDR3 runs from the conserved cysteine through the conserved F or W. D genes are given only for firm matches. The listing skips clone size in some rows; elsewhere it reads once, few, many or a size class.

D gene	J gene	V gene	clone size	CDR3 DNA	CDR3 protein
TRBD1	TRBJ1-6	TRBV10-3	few	TGTGCCATCAGAGGGACAGGGGGTTCCAGTTCACCCCTCCACTTT	CAIRGTGGSSSPLHF
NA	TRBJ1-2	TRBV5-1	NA	TGCGCCAGCAGCTTGAGAGGAGGTGGCTACACCTTC	CASSLRGGGYTF
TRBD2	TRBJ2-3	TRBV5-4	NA	TGTGCCAGCAGCTCGGGGACTACCTACCGCACGCAGTATTTT	CASSSGTTYRTQYF
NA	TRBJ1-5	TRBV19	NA	TGTGCCAGTAGTACTACAGGGATCGGCAATCAGCCCCAGCATTTT	CASSTTGIGNQPQHF
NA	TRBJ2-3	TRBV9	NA	TGTGCCAGCAGCGCACGGGACTCCGCGGATACGCAGTATTTT	CASSARDSADTQYF
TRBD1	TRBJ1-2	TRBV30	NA	TGTGCCTGGAGTGTACAGGGGGCTTCTAACTATGGCTACACCTTC	CAWSVQGASNYGYTF
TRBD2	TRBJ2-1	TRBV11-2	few	TGTGCCAGCAGCCCGCTGGGACTAGCGGGAGCGAATGAGCAGTTCTTC	CASSPLGLAGANEQFF
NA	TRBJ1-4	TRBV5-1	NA	TGCGCCAGCAGGCCGGGAGGTGCAACTAATGAAAAACTGTTTTTT	CASRPGGATNEKLFF
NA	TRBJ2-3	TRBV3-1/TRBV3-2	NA	TGTGCCAGCAGCCTCCGGGCAGGGGGCACAGATACGCAGTATTTT	CASSLRAGGTDTQYF
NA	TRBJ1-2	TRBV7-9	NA	TGTGCCAGCAGCTCGATGGCAGGGCCGTATGGCTACACCTTC	CASSSMAGPYGYTF
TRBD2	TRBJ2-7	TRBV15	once	TGTGCCACCAGCAGAGGACTAGCGGGAGAGGAGCAGTACTTC	CATSRGLAGEEQYF
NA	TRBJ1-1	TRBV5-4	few	TGTGCCAGCAGCTCGGGAGTACCGGGCCCCCAGGGCACTGAAGCTTTCTTT	CASSSGVPGPQGTEAFF
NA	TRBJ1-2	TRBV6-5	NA	TGTGCCAGCAATACAGGGATGAACTATGGCTACACCTTC	CASNTGMNYGYTF
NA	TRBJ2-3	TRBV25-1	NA	TGTGCCAGCAGTGATTACAGGGGAGCGGGAGTGGCAGATACGCAGTATTTT	CASSDYRGAGVADTQYF
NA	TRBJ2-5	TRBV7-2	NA	TGTGCCAGCAGCTTAGTAACAGGGATCCAAGAGACCCAGTACTTC	CASSLVTGIQETQYF
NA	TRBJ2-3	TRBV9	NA	TGTGCCAGCAGCGGTAGCGGCCTGATCACAGATACGCAGTATTTT	CASSGSGLITDTQYF
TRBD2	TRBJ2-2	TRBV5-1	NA	TGCGCCAGCAGCTTTACTAGCGGGAGTACCGGGGAGCTGTTTTTT	CASSFTSGSTGELFF
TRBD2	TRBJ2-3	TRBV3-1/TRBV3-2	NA	TGTGCCAGCAGCCGACTAGCGGGAGTCACCCCCACAGATACGCAGTATTTT	CASSRLAGVTPTDTQYF
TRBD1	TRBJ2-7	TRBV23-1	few	TGCGCCAGCCCAAGGACAGGGAGCAGGCCCTACGAGCAGTACTTC	CASPRTGSRPYEQYF
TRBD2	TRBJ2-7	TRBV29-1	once	TGCAGCGTTGTTTTAGCGGGTTGGTACTCCTACGAGCAGTACTTC	CSVVLAGWYSYEQYF
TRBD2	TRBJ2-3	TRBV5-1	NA	TGCGCCAGCAGCTGGGACTATCCAGATACGCAGTATTTT	CASSWDYPDTQYF
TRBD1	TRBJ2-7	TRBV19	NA	TGTGCCATGACGACAGGGGGGGCCTACGAGCAGTACTTC	CAMTTGGAYEQYF
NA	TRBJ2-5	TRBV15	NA	TGTGCCACCAGCAGTCGGGGGGAGACCCAGTACTTC	CATSSRGETQYF
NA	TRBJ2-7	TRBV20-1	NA	TGCAGTGCTAGTGGGGCGACTGGGGGCAAGCTCGAGCAGTACTTC	CSASGATGGKLEQYF
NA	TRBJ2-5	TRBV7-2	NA	TGTGCCAGCAGCTTCGCGAGGCCCCAAGAGACCCAGTACTTC	CASSFARPQETQYF
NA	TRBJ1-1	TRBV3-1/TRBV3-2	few	TGTGCCAGCAGCCAAGACCCCTCCGGTGAAGCTTTCTTT	CASSQDPSGEAFF
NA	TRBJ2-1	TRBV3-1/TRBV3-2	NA	TGTGCCAGCAGCCATCCCGGTGGAGGCTCCTACAATGAGCAGTTCTTC	CASSHPGGGSYNEQFF
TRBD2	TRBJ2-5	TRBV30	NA	TGTGCCTGGAGTGGGGGACTAGCGGGCCGAGAGACCCAGTACTTC	CAWSGGLAGRETQYF
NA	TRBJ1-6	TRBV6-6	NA	TGTGCCAGCAGCCCAGTACAGACCTCCTATAATTCACCCCTCCACTTT	CASSPVQTSYNSPLHF
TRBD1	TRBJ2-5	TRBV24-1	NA	TGTGCCACCAGTGATCCTGCCCCGGGACAGGGGGCAGGGGAGACCCAGTACTTC	CATSDPAPGQGAGETQYF
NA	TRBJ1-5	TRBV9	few	TGTGCCAGCAGCGCCGGGATTCCTAATCAGCCCCAGCATTTT	CASSAGIPNQPQHF